This TCR beta chain was sequenced for a study of blood T cell repertoires in COVID-19. Study in general: Samples came from the United States, Italy and Spain, spanning acute and convalescent COVID-19. The analysed material was cDNA or gDNA that came from T cells, B-cell-depleted T cells, or PBMCs.

This CDR3 has 15 residues. Trimming pared 5 bases from V and 8 bases from J, leaving 19 bases between. Looked up from germline, CDR1 is MNHEY and CDR2 is SMNVEV (reference sequence). As originally analysed: For nucleated cells, counts were estimated from reference gene primer amplification. Generated by immunoSEQ multiplex PCR, the TCRdb table keeps only in-frame clones and is missing some. V, J and clone size were drawn from that table, and D and trimming were deduced from the DNA. The data contain 200,000 or so clones, 84% of them singletons. The sequencing sample was made of peripheral blood. This receptor was identified in a woman aged 25-40 years who had recovered from COVID-19. The chain combines TRBV27 with TRBJ2-1; a possible D gene is TRBD2 (6 bases). Here the CDR3 reads CASSPSDYKDDEQFF. CDR3 nucleotides: TGTGCCAGCAGTCCTAGCGATTACAAGGACGATGAGCAGTTCTTC.